These T cell receptor beta chains were read from a single sample in a study of T cell responses to AZD1222 COVID-19 vaccine. Data came from immunoSEQ multiplex PCR; TCRdb stores just in-frame clones and leaves some out. The table has more than 150,000 clones, 88% seen once. The source material was peripheral blood, sampled 28 days after the second AZD1222 dose. These receptors were collected from an adult who received the AZD1222 COVID-19 vaccine. The CDR3 runs from the conserved cysteine through the conserved F or W. The D gene is left open where the match is weak. Clone size is stated in some rows and not others, as once, few, many or a class when expanded.

j_gene,abundance,d_gene,v_gene,CDR3aa,CDR3nt
TRBJ1-5,.,.,TRBV6-2/TRBV6-3,CASSSRTRNNQPQHF,TGTGCCAGCAGTTCCCGGACAAGAAACAATCAGCCCCAGCATTTT
TRBJ2-7,.,TRBD2,TRBV28,CASSSPGGEQYF,TGTGCCAGCAGTTCACCGGGAGGCGAGCAGTACTTC
TRBJ2-2,.,TRBD2,TRBV9,CASSVEGGVAGELFF,TGTGCCAGCAGCGTAGAGGGAGGGGTGGCCGGGGAGCTGTTTTTT
TRBJ2-1,.,TRBD1,TRBV15,CATRAGQGGDNEQFF,TGTGCCACCAGAGCCGGACAGGGGGGGGACAATGAGCAGTTCTTC
TRBJ2-7,.,.,TRBV9,CASSVEQGRGEQYF,TGTGCCAGCAGCGTAGAGCAGGGTCGAGGCGAGCAGTACTTC
TRBJ1-6,.,.,TRBV5-5,CASSRLIQGLGDNSPLHF,TGTGCCAGCAGCCGACTAATACAGGGTCTAGGGGATAATTCACCCCTCCACTTT
TRBJ1-4,.,TRBD1,TRBV9,CASSVEGAFNEKLFF,TGTGCCAGCAGCGTAGAGGGGGCTTTTAATGAAAAACTGTTTTTT
TRBJ2-2,.,.,TRBV9,CASGIGFFKDTGELFF,TGTGCCAGCGGCATAGGGTTCTTCAAGGACACCGGGGAGCTGTTTTTT
TRBJ2-1,.,.,TRBV7-3,CASSSKMGRNEQFF,TGTGCCAGCAGCTCTAAAATGGGACGCAATGAGCAGTTCTTC
TRBJ1-3,.,.,TRBV28,CASIERGNTIYF,TGTGCCAGCATCGAGCGTGGAAACACCATATATTTT
TRBJ1-2,.,.,TRBV6-2/TRBV6-3,CASSYSQQAGEYYGYTF,TGTGCCAGCAGTTACTCCCAACAAGCAGGGGAGTACTATGGCTACACCTTC
TRBJ2-1,.,TRBD2,TRBV14,CASSQGTGLAAINEQFF,TGTGCCAGCAGCCAAGGAACGGGACTAGCGGCAATCAATGAGCAGTTCTTC
TRBJ2-7,.,.,TRBV7-3,CASSFGQGGEQYF,TGTGCCAGCAGCTTTGGGCAGGGCGGCGAGCAGTACTTC
TRBJ1-6,.,.,TRBV6-1,CASSETRAVPNSPLHF,TGTGCCAGCAGTGAAACTCGAGCAGTCCCCAATTCACCCCTCCACTTT
TRBJ2-5,.,.,TRBV27,CASSLRGPTGETQYF,TGTGCCAGCAGTTTAAGGGGTCCCACTGGGGAGACCCAGTACTTC
TRBJ2-1,.,.,TRBV20-1,CTLGVGQFF,TGCACCTTGGGAGTCGGGCAGTTCTTC
TRBJ2-7,.,.,TRBV5-1,CASSTNRDEQYF,TGCGCCAGCAGCACAAACAGGGACGAGCAGTACTTC
TRBJ1-1,once,TRBD1,TRBV19,CASSGQGAPTEAFF,TGTGCCAGTAGTGGACAGGGGGCGCCGACTGAAGCTTTCTTT
TRBJ2-2,.,.,TRBV6-2/TRBV6-3,CASSYGGELFF,TGTGCCAGCAGTTACGGGGGGGAGCTGTTTTTT
TRBJ1-5,.,.,TRBV28,CASSLGRSNQPQHF,TGTGCCAGCAGTTTGGGAAGGAGCAATCAGCCCCAGCATTTT
TRBJ2-2,few,.,TRBV30,CAWSGSKAGELFF,TGTGCCTGGAGTGGCAGTAAGGCCGGGGAGCTGTTTTTT
TRBJ2-1,.,TRBD2,TRBV19,CASSIERSSGSSYNEQFF,TGTGCCAGTAGTATAGAAAGGTCTAGCGGGAGCTCCTACAATGAGCAGTTCTTC
TRBJ2-7,.,.,TRBV5-5,CASSSPATIYEQYF,TGTGCCAGCAGCTCCCCAGCGACAATATACGAGCAGTACTTC
TRBJ2-7,.,TRBD1,TRBV10-3,CAISDSTGSNEQYF,TGTGCCATCAGTGACTCGACAGGGAGCAACGAGCAGTACTTC
TRBJ2-7,.,.,TRBV21-1,CASSKGPPGGGYEQYF,TGTGCCAGCAGCAAAGGGCCCCCCGGGGGGGGCTACGAGCAGTACTTC
TRBJ2-7,.,TRBD1,TRBV7-9,CASSSTGGRDEQYF,TGTGCCAGCAGCTCGACAGGGGGTAGGGACGAGCAGTACTTC
TRBJ2-3,.,TRBD2,TRBV28,CASSPTSGRILSTDTQYF,TGTGCCAGCAGCCCAACTAGCGGGAGGATTCTTAGCACAGATACGCAGTATTTT
TRBJ1-3,.,.,TRBV9,CASSERAQINTIYF,TGTGCCAGCAGCGAGCGGGCGCAAATTAATACCATATATTTT
TRBJ1-1,.,.,TRBV6-5,CASNNKRESDTEAFF,TGTGCCAGCAACAATAAGAGGGAATCGGATACTGAAGCTTTCTTT
TRBJ2-7,once,TRBD2,TRBV6-2/TRBV6-3,CASSPGLAGGPSYEQYF,TGTGCCAGCAGCCCGGGACTAGCGGGAGGGCCCTCCTACGAGCAGTACTTC
TRBJ2-7,.,.,TRBV7-2,CASSPYDASYEQYF,TGTGCCAGCAGCCCCTACGATGCCTCCTACGAGCAGTACTTC
TRBJ1-2,.,TRBD1,TRBV6-6,CASSEQTGDNYGYTF,TGTGCCAGCAGCGAGCAAACAGGGGATAACTATGGCTACACCTTC
TRBJ2-7,.,TRBD1,TRBV10-3,CAIRTGGAYEQYF,TGTGCCATTAGGACAGGGGGCGCCTACGAGCAGTACTTC
TRBJ2-7,.,TRBD1,TRBV27,CASSFGTGTGGHEQYF,TGTGCCAGCAGTTTTGGGACCGGGACAGGGGGTCACGAGCAGTACTTC
TRBJ1-2,.,.,TRBV7-9,CASSPSRDARGYTF,TGTGCCAGCAGCCCCTCCCGGGACGCTAGGGGCTACACCTTC
TRBJ2-1,.,.,TRBV6-5,CASRSLAIAYNEQFF,TGTGCCAGCAGATCCTTAGCCATCGCCTACAATGAGCAGTTCTTC
TRBJ2-2,.,.,TRBV7-5,CARSGETAWWTGELFF,TGTGCCAGAAGCGGAGAGACAGCCTGGTGGACCGGGGAGCTGTTTTTT
TRBJ2-7,.,.,TRBV4-1,CASSQVFLGAEQYF,TGCGCCAGCAGCCAAGTTTTTCTAGGGGCCGAGCAGTACTTC
TRBJ2-3,.,.,TRBV25-1,CASSEGRYTQYF,TGTGCCAGCAGTGAAGGGCGGTATACGCAGTATTTT
TRBJ1-5,.,TRBD1,TRBV19,CASSIPTGGQPQHF,TGTGCCAGTAGTATTCCGACAGGGGGACAGCCCCAGCATTTT
TRBJ1-5,.,.,TRBV19,CASSANQPQHF,TGTGCCAGTAGTGCTAATCAGCCCCAGCATTTT
TRBJ2-7,.,.,TRBV9,CASSVGSNYEQYF,TGTGCCAGCAGCGTAGGATCTAACTACGAGCAGTACTTC
TRBJ1-1,.,.,TRBV4-3,CASSQVNREAEAFF,TGCGCCAGCAGCCAAGTAAACAGGGAGGCTGAAGCTTTCTTT